The entry below describes one T cell receptor beta chain. The assay was immunoSEQ multiplex PCR, and TCRdb's table has in-frame clones only and misses some. The top ten hold 5% of the sample, which has over 250,000 clones, roughly 80% seen once. The data are from a study of blood T cell repertoires in COVID-19. Germline V gene lookup returns CDR1 KGHSH and CDR2 LQKENI. Trimming removed 2 bases from V and 1 base from J; junction bases left unmatched: 9. The CDR3 totals 17 residues. Self-reported history from a screening survey and questionnaire set each donor's cohort. The chain is built from TRBV18 and TRBJ1-2; 8 positions match TRBD1. The sequence was obtained from a man between 35 and 55 years old who had been exposed to COVID-19. The sample was PBMCs or T cells enriched from blood (not recorded which). DNA for the CDR3: TGTGCCAGCTCACCATCGATGCCGGGACAGGTTAACTATGGCTACACCTTC. Translated, it gives CASSPSMPGQVNYGYTF.